This passage covers 22 T cell receptor beta chains from one sample sequenced in a study of shared clonotypes between healthy human individuals (TCRdb year 2020). The library was prepared using the immunoSEQ multiplex PCR assay. Held by TCRdb, this immuneACCESS table contains in-frame sequences only and omits some clones. Under half of the omission traces to an unresolved V gene where checked; the cause of the rest is unknown. The sample table shows about 1.5 million clones, and roughly 96% are seen once. The ten biggest clones cover approximately 1.1% of the sample. Sequences were obtained from naive CD4+ T cells sorted from blood. Per the publication, the cell subset or site label means: CD45RA+ positively selected. Every receptor here comes from a man aged 25-40 years in good health.

The chain combines TRBV14 with TRBJ2-2; D call uncertain. From germline, CDR1 is SGHDN and CDR2 FVKESK. The V end was cut by 1 base, the J end by 1 base, with 25 bases between. The CDR3 has 21 residues. The CDR3 DNA sequence: TGTGCCAGCAGCCAAGGGGTATGGGGATCGTCCGGCAGGAGGAACACCGGGGAGCTGTTTTTT. Amino acid sequence: CASSQGVWGSSGRRNTGELFF.

This clone was detected once. V usage is TRBV28 and J usage is TRBJ1-5, with 9 bases matching TRBD1. With V trimmed by 5 bases and J by 6 bases, 11 bases remained unmatched. Germline V CDR1 and CDR2: MDHEN, SYDVKM. The CDR3 is 16 residues long. The CDR3 sequence is CASSRSYRGRGQPQHF. CDR3 nucleotides: TGTGCCAGCAGTCGATCGTACAGGGGGCGCGGTCAGCCCCAGCATTTT. Filled out from reference TRBV28 and TRBJ1-5, the complete variable domain reads DVKVTQSSRYLVKRTGEKVFLECVQDMDHENMFWYRQDPGLGLRLIYFSYDVKMKEKGDIPEGYSVSREKKERFSLILESASTNQTSMYLCASSRSYRGRGQPQHFGDGTRLSIL.

This sequence joins TRBV18 and TRBJ1-5, with 9 bases aligning to TRBD1. The CDR3 extends over 16 amino acids. With V trimmed by 0 bases and J by 9 bases, 9 bases remained unmatched. The germline V gene encodes CDR1 KGHSH and CDR2 LQKENI. The CDR3 sequence: CASSPPGQGPAGPQHF. CDR3 bases: TGTGCCAGCTCACCACCGGGACAGGGCCCGGCGGGGCCCCAGCATTTT.

CDR3 amino acids: CASSSRGEKNEQFF. In DNA form, the CDR3 reads TGTGCCAGCAGCTCCCGTGGAGAGAAAAATGAGCAGTTCTTC. The V and J genes are TRBV7-9 and TRBJ2-1; the D is unclear. The V gene's germline CDR1 is SEHNR and CDR2 FQNEAQ (reference sequence). Trimming pared 4 bases from V and 7 bases from J, leaving 14 bases between. The CDR3 has 14 amino acids.

With respect to this clone: Other DNA sequences in the sample encode the same CDR3. The rearrangement joins TRBV7-9 to TRBJ2-7; TRBD1 agrees at 9 bases. The CDR3 runs to 14 residues. After removal of 5 bases from V and 3 bases from J, the junction contained 5 bases not matched to a gene. Germline assignment: CDR1 SEHNR and CDR2 FQNEAQ (reference sequence). CDR3 bases: TGTGCCAGCAGCAGCGGGACAGGGAACTACGAGCAGTACTTC. This codes for CASSSGTGNYEQYF. Full variable domain (remainder filled in from reference TRBV7-9 and TRBJ2-7): DTGVSQNPRHKITKRGQNVTFRCDPISEHNRLYWYRQTLGQGPEFLTYFQNEAQLEKSRLLSDRFSAERPKGSFSTLEIQRTEQGDSAMYLCASSSGTGNYEQYFGPGTRLTVT.

V and J are TRBV2 and TRBJ1-2, with TRBD1 identical over 7 bases. The length of the CDR3 is 11 residues. Looked up from germline, CDR1 is SNHLY and CDR2 is FYNNEI. Unmatched junction bases numbered 2, after V lost 6 bases and J lost 7 bases. The CDR3 protein is CASSDRAGYTF. In nucleotides, the CDR3 is TGTGCCAGCAGCGACAGGGCTGGCTACACCTTC.

In this sample, this clone turned up once. The CDR3 DNA reads as TGTGCCAGCAGTGAAAGGGCTCCTCTTGACGAGCAGTACTTC. As protein: CASSERAPLDEQYF. The chain carries TRBV2 and TRBJ2-7, with D unresolved. This CDR3 comprises 14 residues. Trimming took 2 bases from V and 5 from J, leaving 13 bases between them. Germline V gene lookup returns CDR1 SNHLY and CDR2 FYNNEI.

On this clone: The same CDR3 is also encoded by other DNA sequences in this sample. The rearrangement joins TRBV9 to TRBJ2-7, with a possible D match to TRBD2 (5 bases). V lost 0 bases to trimming and J lost 2 bases, with 9 bases between them. This CDR3 is built from 14 residues. Germline V lookup: CDR1 SGDLS, CDR2 YYNGEE. The CDR3 sequence: CASSVASGTYEQYF. CDR3 nucleotides: TGTGCCAGCAGCGTAGCCAGCGGCACCTACGAGCAGTACTTC.

V is TRBV19 and J is TRBJ2-2; D is perhaps TRBD1 (6 bases). The CDR3 runs 16 residues. Trimming pared 7 bases from V and 2 bases from J, leaving 17 bases between. Germline V lookup: CDR1 LNHDA, CDR2 SQIVND (reference sequence). CDR3 coding DNA: TGTGCCAGTACCAAAGCGAGGGGGTTAAACACCGGGGAGCTGTTTTTT. Encoded protein: CASTKARGLNTGELFF.

The chain has TRBV18 and TRBJ2-6; TRBD1 might be the D (6 bases). Germline CDR1 is KGHSH and CDR2 is LQKENI. Trimming shortened V by 1 base and J by 0 bases, and 16 bases separated the two germline ends. This CDR3 spans 19 amino acids. CDR3 nucleotide sequence: TGTGCCAGCTCACCACTCTCTCAGGACAGATACTCTGGGGCCAACGTCCTGACTTTC. This gives the protein CASSPLSQDRYSGANVLTF.

This rearrangement joins TRBV6-1 to TRBJ1-5; D is uncertain. The V gene lost 4 bases and the J gene lost 5 bases, with 3 bases spanning the gap. Germline V gives CDR1 MNHNS, CDR2 SASEGT. There are 11 residues in the CDR3. The CDR3, as DNA: TGTGCCAGCAGTGGCCATCAGCCCCAGCATTTT. The encoded protein is CASSGHQPQHF.

This chain connects TRBV19 to TRBJ2-7; possibly TRBD2 for D (7 bases). The CDR3 covers 14 residues. V was pared by 4 bases and J by 6 bases, with 16 bases between. Germline loops: CDR1 LNHDA, CDR2 SQIVND (reference sequence). CDR3 sequence reads: CASSRRGPSGEQYF. CDR3 nucleotides: TGTGCCAGTAGTAGGCGGGGGCCATCAGGCGAGCAGTACTTC.

This clone has more than one count but fewer than ten. The rearrangement joins TRBV18 to TRBJ2-7; the D is unclear. V was trimmed by 1 base and J by 1 base, leaving 11 bases between them. This CDR3 spans 15 amino acids. Per germline, CDR1 KGHSH and CDR2 LQKENI. CDR3 coding DNA: TGTGCCAGCTCACCACGGCCAGGTTCATCCTACGAGCAGTACTTC. Translated, it gives CASSPRPGSSYEQYF.

V is TRBV18 and J is TRBJ1-1; D perhaps matches TRBD1 (6 bases). The CDR3 runs to 16 residues. V lost 5 bases and J lost 0, with 16 bases in between. Germline CDR1 KGHSH, CDR2 LQKENI. The CDR3 is CASSTQGMGVNTEAFF. The CDR3 nucleotides read TGTGCCAGCTCAACACAGGGAATGGGCGTGAACACTGAAGCTTTCTTT.

Comments on this clone: The same CDR3 also results from other DNA sequences found in this sample. This chain uses TRBV27 with TRBJ1-5; 7 bases are shared with TRBD1. Germline CDR1 is MNHEY and CDR2 is SMNVEV (reference sequence). Trimming at V came to 8 bases and at J to 6 bases, leaving 7 bases not matched to a gene. The CDR3 runs to 13 residues. The CDR3 here is CASRRGVGQPQHF. The DNA for the CDR3 is TGTGCCAGCCGCAGGGGGGTCGGTCAGCCCCAGCATTTT.

The chain couples TRBV7-9 to TRBJ2-7; a possible D gene is TRBD2 (5 bases). CDR1 is SEHNR and CDR2 is FQNEAQ in the germline V gene (reference sequence). The CDR3 extends over 12 amino acids. The V gene lost 2 bases and the J gene lost 6 bases, with 8 bases spanning the gap. This CDR3 reads CASSLTRAEQYF. CDR3 in DNA: TGTGCCAGCAGCTTAACGAGGGCCGAGCAGTACTTC.

The genes are TRBV6-6 and TRBJ1-1; the D gene is possibly TRBD1 (5 bases). This CDR3 contains 13 residues. The V gene lost 6 bases and the J gene lost 4 bases, with 12 bases spanning the gap. Germline-derived CDR1 and CDR2 are MNHNY and SVGAGI (reference sequence). In DNA, the CDR3 is TGTGCCAGCAGCCACCGGGGGGGCACTGAAGCTTTCTTT. Translating gives CASSHRGGTEAFF.

The chain employs TRBV14 and TRBJ1-1; the D gene is possibly TRBD1 (5 bases). V was shortened by 4 bases and J by 1 base, with 16 bases between the two germline ends. The CDR3 extends over 16 amino acids. The germline CDR1 and CDR2 sequences are SGHDN and FVKESK. CDR3 loop: CASSLARGFSNTEAFF. The CDR3 bases are TGTGCCAGCAGCCTCGCTCGGGGCTTCTCGAACACTGAAGCTTTCTTT.

This chain connects TRBV5-5 to TRBJ2-2; D possibly corresponds to TRBD1 (6 bases). Germline loops: CDR1 SGHKS, CDR2 YYEKEE (reference sequence). V was clipped by 2 bases and J by 2 bases, with 10 bases between them. This CDR3 spans 15 amino acids. The CDR3 spells CASSFGTTNTGELFF. In DNA, the CDR3 is TGTGCCAGCAGCTTTGGGACAACAAACACCGGGGAGCTGTTTTTT.

The genes are TRBV5-1 and TRBJ2-5; maybe TRBD1 (5 bases). The CDR3 runs 15 residues. Germline loops: CDR1 SGHRS, CDR2 YFSETQ. V was trimmed by 6 bases and J by 5 bases, leaving 20 bases between them. CDR3 protein: CASTELAGKMETQYF. The CDR3 DNA sequence: TGCGCCAGCACCGAGTTGGCAGGGAAAATGGAGACCCAGTACTTC.

The chain carries TRBV6-6 and TRBJ2-7, with TRBD1 matching 9 bases. CDR3 size: 15 residues. CDR1 is MNHNY, CDR2 SVGAGI, per germline (reference sequence). Trimming took 2 bases from V and 5 from J; bases not matched to a gene: 7. The CDR3 loop is CASSYAGQGRDEQYF. Written as DNA, the CDR3 is TGTGCCAGCAGTTACGCGGGACAGGGTAGGGACGAGCAGTACTTC.

The rearrangement links TRBV18 to TRBJ2-4; maybe TRBD2 (5 bases). Germline values: CDR1 KGHSH, CDR2 LQKENI. This CDR3 has 17 residues. V was clipped by 3 bases and J by 7 bases, with 22 bases between them. For the CDR3, the DNA is TGTGCCAGCTCACCCCCCCACGTGGACTCCGCCCGGAACATTCAGTACTTC. Translation: CASSPPHVDSARNIQYF.